This TCR beta chain emerged from a study of response to subunit inactivated influenza vaccine. Study-level findings and limits: Every seasonal influenza vaccination brings in few new T cells, the authors suggested.

The CDR3 sequence is 13 residues long. Per germline, CDR1 MNHNS and CDR2 SASEGT. V lost 4 bases and J lost 7, with 10 bases in between. With respect to this clonotype: As yet, its antigen is unknown.

TCRdb analysed the RT-PCR reads with MiXCR anew, one entry per CDR3 protein. The sample lists over 150,000 distinct CDR3 sequences; nearly 9.5% were seen once. The chain employs TRBV6-1 and TRBJ1-4, with D unclear. The sequence was obtained from a man between 50 and 59 years old who received an inactivated influenza vaccine. Sequenced here: non-naive T cells sorted from PBMCs, sampled on the day of vaccination. CDR3 residues: CASSAPGGEKLFF. In DNA, the CDR3 is TGTGCCAGCAGTGCCCCCGGAGGTGAAAAACTGTTTTTT.